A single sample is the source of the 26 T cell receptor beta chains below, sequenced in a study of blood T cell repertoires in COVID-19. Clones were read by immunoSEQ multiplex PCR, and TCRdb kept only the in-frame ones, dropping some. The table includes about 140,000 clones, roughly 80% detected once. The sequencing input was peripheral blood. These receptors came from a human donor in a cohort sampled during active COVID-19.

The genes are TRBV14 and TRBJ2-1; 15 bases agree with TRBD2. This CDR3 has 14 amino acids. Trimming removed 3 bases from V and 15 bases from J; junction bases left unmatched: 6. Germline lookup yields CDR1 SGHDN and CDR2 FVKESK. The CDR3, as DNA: TGTGCCAGCAGCCAGAGGACTAGCGGGGGGGTGTGGTTCTTC. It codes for CASSQRTSGGVWFF.

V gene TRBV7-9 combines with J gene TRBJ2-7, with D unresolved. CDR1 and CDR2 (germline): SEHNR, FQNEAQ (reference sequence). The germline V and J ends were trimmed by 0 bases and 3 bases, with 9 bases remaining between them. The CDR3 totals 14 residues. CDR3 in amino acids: CASSLATKNYEQYF. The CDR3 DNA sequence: TGTGCCAGCAGCTTAGCCACAAAAAACTACGAGCAGTACTTC.

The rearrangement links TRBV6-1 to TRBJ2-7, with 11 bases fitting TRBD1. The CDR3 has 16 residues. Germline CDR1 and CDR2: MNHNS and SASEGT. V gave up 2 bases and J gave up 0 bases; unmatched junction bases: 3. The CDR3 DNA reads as TGTGCCAGCAGTGAACGGGGGACAGGGGGCTCCTACGAGCAGTACTTC. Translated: CASSERGTGGSYEQYF.

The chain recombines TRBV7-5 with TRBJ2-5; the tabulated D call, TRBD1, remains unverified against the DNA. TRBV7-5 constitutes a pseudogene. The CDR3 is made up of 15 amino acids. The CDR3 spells CARSLLDRNQETQYF. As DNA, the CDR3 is TGTGCCAGAAGCTTATTGGACAGGAACCAAGAGACCCAGTACTTC.

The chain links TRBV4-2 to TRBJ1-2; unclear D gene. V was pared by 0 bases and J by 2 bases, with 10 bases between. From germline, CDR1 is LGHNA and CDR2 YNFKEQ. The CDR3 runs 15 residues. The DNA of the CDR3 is TGTGCCAGCAGCCAAGATTTAAGCCGGAACTATGGCTACACCTTC. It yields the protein CASSQDLSRNYGYTF.

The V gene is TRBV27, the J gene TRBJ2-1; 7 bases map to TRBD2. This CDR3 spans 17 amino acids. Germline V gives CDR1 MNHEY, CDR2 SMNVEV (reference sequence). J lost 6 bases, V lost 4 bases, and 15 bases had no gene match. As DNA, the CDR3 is TGTGCCAGCAGTTCCCCCTCACTAGCGAGAGCGGGCAATGAGCAGTTCTTC. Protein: CASSSPSLARAGNEQFF.

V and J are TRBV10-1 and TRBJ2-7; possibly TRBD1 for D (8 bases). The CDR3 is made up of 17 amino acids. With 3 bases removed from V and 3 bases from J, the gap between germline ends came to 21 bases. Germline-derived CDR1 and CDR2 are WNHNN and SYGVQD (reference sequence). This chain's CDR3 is CASSDGGRQGKYYEQYF. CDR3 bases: TGCGCCAGCAGTGATGGCGGGAGACAGGGGAAATACTACGAGCAGTACTTC.

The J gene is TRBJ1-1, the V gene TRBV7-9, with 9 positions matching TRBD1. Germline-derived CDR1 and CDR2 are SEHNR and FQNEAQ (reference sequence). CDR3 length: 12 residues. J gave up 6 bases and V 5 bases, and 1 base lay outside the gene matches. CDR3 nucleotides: TGTGCCAGCAGCCGACAGGGGGCTGAAGCTTTCTTT. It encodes CASSRQGAEAFF.

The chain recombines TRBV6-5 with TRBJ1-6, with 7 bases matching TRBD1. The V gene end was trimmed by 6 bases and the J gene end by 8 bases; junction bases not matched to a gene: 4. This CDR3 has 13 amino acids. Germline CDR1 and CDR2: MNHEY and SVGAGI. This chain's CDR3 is CASRAGQYSPLHF. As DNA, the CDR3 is TGTGCCAGCAGGGCGGGACAGTATTCACCCCTCCACTTT.

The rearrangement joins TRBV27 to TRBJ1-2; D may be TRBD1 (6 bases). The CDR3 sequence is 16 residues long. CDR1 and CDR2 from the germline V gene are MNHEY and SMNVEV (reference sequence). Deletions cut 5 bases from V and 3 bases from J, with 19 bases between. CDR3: CASSPRGGRSDYGYTF. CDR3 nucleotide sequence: TGTGCCAGCAGTCCCCGGGGGGGCAGGTCAGACTATGGCTACACCTTC.

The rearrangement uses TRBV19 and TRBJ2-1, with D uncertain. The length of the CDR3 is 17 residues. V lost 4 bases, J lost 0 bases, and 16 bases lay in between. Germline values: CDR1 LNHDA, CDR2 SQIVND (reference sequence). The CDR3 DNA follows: TGTGCCAGTAGTACCAACCTCCGACTGAGCTCCTACAATGAGCAGTTCTTC. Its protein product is CASSTNLRLSSYNEQFF. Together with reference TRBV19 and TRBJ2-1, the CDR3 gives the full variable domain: DGGITQSPKYLFRKEGQNVTLSCEQNLNHDAMYWYRQDPGQGLRLIYYSQIVNDFQKGDIAEGYSVSREKKESFPLTVTSAQKNPTAFYLCASSTNLRLSSYNEQFFGPGTRLTVL.

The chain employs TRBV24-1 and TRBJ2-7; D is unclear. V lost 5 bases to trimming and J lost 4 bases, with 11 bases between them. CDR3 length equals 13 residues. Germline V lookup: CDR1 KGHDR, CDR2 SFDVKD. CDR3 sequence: CATSAAGVYEQYF. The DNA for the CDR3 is TGTGCCACCAGTGCCGCAGGCGTTTACGAGCAGTACTTC.

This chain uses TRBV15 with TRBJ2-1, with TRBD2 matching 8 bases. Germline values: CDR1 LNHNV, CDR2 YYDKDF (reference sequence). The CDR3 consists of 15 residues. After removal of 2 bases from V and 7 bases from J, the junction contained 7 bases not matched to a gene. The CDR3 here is CATSRISGEANEQFF. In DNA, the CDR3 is TGTGCCACCAGCAGAATTAGCGGGGAAGCGAATGAGCAGTTCTTC. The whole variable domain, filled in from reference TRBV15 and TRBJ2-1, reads DAMVIQNPRYQVTQFGKPVTLSCSQTLNHNVMYWYQQKSSQAPKLLFHYYDKDFNNEADTPDNFQSRRPNTSFCFLDIRSPGLGDTAMYLCATSRISGEANEQFFGPGTRLTVL.

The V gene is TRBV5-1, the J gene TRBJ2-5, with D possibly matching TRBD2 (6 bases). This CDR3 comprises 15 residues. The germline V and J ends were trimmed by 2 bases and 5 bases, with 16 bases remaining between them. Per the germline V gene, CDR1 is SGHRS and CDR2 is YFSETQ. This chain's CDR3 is CASSLGIGGKETQYF. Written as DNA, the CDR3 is TGCGCCAGCAGCTTAGGCATCGGGGGTAAGGAGACCCAGTACTTC.

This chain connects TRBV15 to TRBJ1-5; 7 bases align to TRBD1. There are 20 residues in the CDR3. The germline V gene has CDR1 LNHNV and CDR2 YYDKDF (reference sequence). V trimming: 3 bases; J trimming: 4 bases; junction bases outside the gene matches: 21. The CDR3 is CATSREPVGPGGLVNQPQHF. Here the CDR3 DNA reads TGTGCCACCAGCAGGGAGCCCGTCGGGCCAGGGGGTTTGGTGAATCAGCCCCAGCATTTT.

The CDR3, as DNA: TGTGCCAGCAGTCCTGGACAGGGGGCCTTTTCACCCCTCCACTTT. Protein: CASSPGQGAFSPLHF. The rearrangement joins TRBV6-5 to TRBJ1-6, with TRBD1 matching 11 bases. With 5 bases clipped from V and 9 bases from J, the junction kept 6 bases outside the gene matches. The CDR3 has 15 residues. Germline V gene data show CDR1 as MNHEY and CDR2 as SVGAGI.

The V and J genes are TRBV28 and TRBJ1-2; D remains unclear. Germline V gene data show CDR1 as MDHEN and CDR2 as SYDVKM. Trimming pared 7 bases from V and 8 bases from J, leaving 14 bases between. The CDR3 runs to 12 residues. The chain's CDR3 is CASTSRRRGYTF. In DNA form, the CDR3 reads TGTGCCAGCACCAGTAGGAGAAGGGGCTACACCTTC.

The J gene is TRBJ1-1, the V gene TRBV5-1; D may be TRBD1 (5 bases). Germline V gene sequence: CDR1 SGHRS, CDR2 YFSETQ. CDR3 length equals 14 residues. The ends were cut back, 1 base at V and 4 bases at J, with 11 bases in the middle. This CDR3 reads CASSLRQGGTEAFF. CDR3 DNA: TGCGCCAGCAGCTTGAGGCAGGGAGGCACTGAAGCTTTCTTT.

In DNA form, the CDR3 reads TGTGCCAGCAGTTACCCAGGGACAGGGAATAATTCACCCCTCCACTTT. Translated: CASSYPGTGNNSPLHF. J is TRBJ1-6 and V is TRBV6-6; 9 nucleotides align to TRBD1. The trim removed 2 bases at V and 5 bases at J, leaving 4 bases unmatched. This CDR3 has 16 residues. The germline CDR1 and CDR2 sequences are MNHNY and SVGAGI (reference sequence).

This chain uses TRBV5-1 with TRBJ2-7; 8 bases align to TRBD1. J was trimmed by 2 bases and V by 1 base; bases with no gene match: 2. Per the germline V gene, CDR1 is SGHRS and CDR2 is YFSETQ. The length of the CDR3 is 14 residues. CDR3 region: CASSLQGATYEQYF. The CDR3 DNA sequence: TGCGCCAGCAGCTTGCAGGGGGCTACCTACGAGCAGTACTTC.

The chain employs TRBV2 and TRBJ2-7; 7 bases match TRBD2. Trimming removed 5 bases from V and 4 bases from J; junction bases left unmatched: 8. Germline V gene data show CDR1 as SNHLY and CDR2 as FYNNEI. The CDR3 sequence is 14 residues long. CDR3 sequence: CASSTGRSFYEQYF. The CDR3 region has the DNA TGTGCCAGCAGTACCGGGAGGAGCTTTTACGAGCAGTACTTC.

This CDR3 reads CASSAPGQGVNNSPLHF. In DNA form, the CDR3 reads TGTGCCAGCAGTGCGCCGGGACAGGGAGTAAATAATTCACCCCTCCACTTT. The J gene is TRBJ1-6, the V gene TRBV28; 9 nucleotides align to TRBD1. Germline loops: CDR1 MDHEN, CDR2 SYDVKM. J was trimmed by 5 bases and V by 5 bases; bases with no gene match: 10. The CDR3 runs 17 residues.

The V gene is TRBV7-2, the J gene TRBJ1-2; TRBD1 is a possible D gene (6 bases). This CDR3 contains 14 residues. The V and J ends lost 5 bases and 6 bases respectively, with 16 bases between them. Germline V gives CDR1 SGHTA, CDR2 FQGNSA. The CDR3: CASSPGGGLNGYTF. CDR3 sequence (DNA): TGTGCCAGCAGCCCCGGGGGGGGCCTGAATGGCTACACCTTC.

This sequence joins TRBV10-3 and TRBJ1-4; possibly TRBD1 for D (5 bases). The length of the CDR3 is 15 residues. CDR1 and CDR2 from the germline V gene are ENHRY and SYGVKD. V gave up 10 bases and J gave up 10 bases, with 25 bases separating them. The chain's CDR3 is CATAGAGTFAGKLFF. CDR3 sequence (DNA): TGTGCCACCGCTGGGGCCGGGACTTTCGCTGGAAAACTGTTTTTT.

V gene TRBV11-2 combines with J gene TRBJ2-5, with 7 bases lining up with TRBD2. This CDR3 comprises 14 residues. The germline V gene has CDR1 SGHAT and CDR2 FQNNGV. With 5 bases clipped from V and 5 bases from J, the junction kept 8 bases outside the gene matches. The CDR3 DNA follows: TGTGCCAGCAGCCCAAGCGGGGCGGGTGAGACCCAGTACTTC. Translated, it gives CASSPSGAGETQYF.

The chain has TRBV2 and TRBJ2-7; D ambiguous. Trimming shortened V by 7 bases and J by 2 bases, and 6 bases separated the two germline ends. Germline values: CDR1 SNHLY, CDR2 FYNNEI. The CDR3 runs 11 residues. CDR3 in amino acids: CASKGAYEQYF. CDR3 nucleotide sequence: TGTGCCAGCAAAGGAGCCTACGAGCAGTACTTC.